This T cell receptor beta chain was captured in a study of blood T cell repertoires in COVID-19. Whole-study context: From the United States, Italy and Spain came samples of acute and convalescent COVID-19. Sample material is recorded as cDNA or gDNA derived from T cells, B-cell-depleted T cells, or PBMCs.

Per the original data handling: Nucleated cell number was recorded as an estimate derived from reference gene primer amplification. Repertoires were generated with immunoSEQ multiplex PCR, while TCRdb's copy carries only in-frame clones and drops some. V, J and clone size reflect that table, while D and trimming were determined from the DNA. In the table there are around 130,000 clones, roughly 89% of which are singletons. The CDR3 runs 13 residues. The V end was cut by 4 bases, the J end by 2 bases, with 9 bases between. Germline V gives CDR1 SGHTS, CDR2 YDEGEE. Participants' reported clinical history set cohort assignment.

The chain combines TRBV5-8 with TRBJ1-2, with D tentatively TRBD1 (5 bases). This sequence originates from a young woman who had recovered from COVID-19. Sequences were obtained from PBMCs or T cells enriched from blood (not recorded which). The DNA for the CDR3 is TGTGCCAGCAGCGAGGACAAGAACTATGGCTACACCTTC. It encodes CASSEDKNYGYTF.